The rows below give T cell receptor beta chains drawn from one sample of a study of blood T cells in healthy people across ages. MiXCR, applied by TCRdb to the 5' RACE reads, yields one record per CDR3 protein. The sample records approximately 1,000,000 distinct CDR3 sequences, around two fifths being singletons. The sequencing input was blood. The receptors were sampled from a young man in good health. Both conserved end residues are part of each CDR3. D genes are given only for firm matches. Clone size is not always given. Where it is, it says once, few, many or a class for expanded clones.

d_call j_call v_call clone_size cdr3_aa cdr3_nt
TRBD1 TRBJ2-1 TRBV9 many CASSVDVQGYNEQFF TGTGCCAGCAGCGTAGATGTACAGGGGTACAATGAGCAGTTCTTC
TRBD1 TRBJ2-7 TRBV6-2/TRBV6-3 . CASSTPTGNYEQYF TGTGCCAGCAGTACCCCGACAGGGAACTACGAGCAGTACTTC
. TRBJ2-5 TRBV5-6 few CASSFGYGGQFNEQYF TGTGCCAGCAGCTTCGGTTATGGGGGACAATTCAATGAGCAGTACTTC
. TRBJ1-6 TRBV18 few CASSPPGRVNSPLHF TGTGCCAGCTCACCACCGGGTAGGGTCAATTCACCCCTCCACTTT
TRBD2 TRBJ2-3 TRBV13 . CASSAATSGSSTDTQYF TGTGCCAGCAGCGCGGCGACTAGCGGGTCTAGCACAGATACGCAGTATTTT
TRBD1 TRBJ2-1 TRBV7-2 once CASSLGRDRVSDNEQFF TGTGCCAGCAGCTTGGGCAGAGACAGGGTCTCGGACAATGAGCAGTTCTTC
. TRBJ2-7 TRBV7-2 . CASSPGRAETYEQYF TGTGCCAGCAGCCCGGGACGAGCGGAAACCTACGAGCAGTACTTC
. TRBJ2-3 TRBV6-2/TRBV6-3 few CASSYSGLDTDTQYF TGTGCCAGCAGTTACTCCGGACTGGACACAGATACGCAGTATTTT
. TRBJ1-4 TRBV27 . CASSRRSPNEKLFF TGTGCCAGCAGTCGGAGGTCGCCTAATGAAAAACTGTTTTTT
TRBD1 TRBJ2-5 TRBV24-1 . CATSDSRDSDLGETQYF TGTGCCACCAGTGATTCCCGGGACAGCGATTTGGGGGAGACCCAGTACTTC
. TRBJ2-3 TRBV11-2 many CASSLAREDTQYF TGTGCCAGCAGCTTAGCTCGGGAAGATACGCAGTATTTT
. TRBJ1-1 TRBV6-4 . CASSRVANLNTEAFF TGTGCCAGCAGTCGGGTGGCTAATCTGAACACTGAAGCTTTCTTT
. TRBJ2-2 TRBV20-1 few CSAFSLSPGELFF TGCAGTGCTTTTTCCCTTAGTCCTGGGGAGCTGTTTTTT
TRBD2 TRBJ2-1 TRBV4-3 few CASSQEPLAGLYNEQFF TGCGCCAGCAGCCAAGAGCCGCTAGCGGGCCTCTACAATGAGCAGTTCTTC
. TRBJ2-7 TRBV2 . CASRRDSSYNEQYF TGTGCCAGCAGGAGGGACTCTTCCTACAATGAGCAGTACTTC
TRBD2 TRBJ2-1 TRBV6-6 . CASSYETSGGSYNEQFF TGTGCCAGCAGTTACGAGACTAGCGGGGGGTCTTATAATGAGCAGTTCTTC
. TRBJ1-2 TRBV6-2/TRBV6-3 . CASSYISRYGYTF TGTGCCAGCAGTTACATCTCTCGCTATGGCTACACCTTC
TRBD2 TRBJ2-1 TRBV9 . CASSVASGDNEQFF TGTGCCAGCAGCGTAGCTAGCGGGGACAATGAGCAGTTCTTC
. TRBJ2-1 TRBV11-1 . CASSPMTKKGYNEQFF TGTGCCAGCAGCCCCATGACAAAAAAGGGGTACAATGAGCAGTTCTTC
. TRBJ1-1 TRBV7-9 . CASSLGETGINTEAFF TGTGCCAGCAGCTTAGGAGAGACAGGTATCAACACTGAAGCTTTCTTT
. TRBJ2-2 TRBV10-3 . CAISESKTGTGELFF TGTGCCATCAGTGAGTCGAAGACGGGCACCGGGGAGCTGTTTTTT
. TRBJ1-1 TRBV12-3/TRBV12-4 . CASIFGTAEAFF TGTGCCAGCATCTTTGGGACGGCTGAAGCTTTCTTT
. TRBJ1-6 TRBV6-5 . CASSYTNPSGTLSSYNSPLHF TGTGCCAGCAGTTACACAAACCCCTCCGGGACATTGAGCTCCTATAATTCACCCCTCCACTTT
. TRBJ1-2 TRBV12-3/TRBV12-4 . CASSLGVTGPYGYTF TGTGCCAGCAGTTTGGGGGTCACAGGGCCCTATGGCTACACCTTC
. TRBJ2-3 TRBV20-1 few CSALERDTQYF TGCAGTGCTCTTGAGCGAGATACGCAGTATTTT
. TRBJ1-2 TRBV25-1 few CASRPAANYGYTF TGTGCCAGCAGACCGGCTGCTAACTATGGCTACACCTTC
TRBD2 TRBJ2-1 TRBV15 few CATSITSGGFSYNEQFF TGTGCCACCAGCATAACTAGCGGGGGTTTCTCCTACAATGAGCAGTTCTTC
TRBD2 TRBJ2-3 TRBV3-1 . CASSQVYSASGVSDTQYF TGTGCCAGCAGCCAAGTCTATTCGGCTAGCGGGGTTTCAGATACGCAGTATTTT
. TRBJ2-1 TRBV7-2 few CASSLADGAYNEQFF TGTGCCAGCAGCTTAGCAGATGGGGCCTACAATGAGCAGTTCTTC
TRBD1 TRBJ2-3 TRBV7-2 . CASSDRGREKDTQYF TGTGCCAGCAGCGACAGGGGGCGAGAGAAAGATACGCAGTATTTT
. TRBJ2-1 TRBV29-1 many CSVDKSSYNEQFF TGCAGCGTAGACAAGAGCTCCTACAATGAGCAGTTCTTC
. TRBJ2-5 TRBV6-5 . CASSYGDRSQETQYF TGTGCCAGCAGTTATGGGGACCGAAGCCAAGAGACCCAGTACTTC
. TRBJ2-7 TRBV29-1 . CSVGGGRRSSYEQYF TGCAGCGTTGGAGGGGGGAGACGGAGCTCCTACGAGCAGTACTTC
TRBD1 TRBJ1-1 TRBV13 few CASSLLRTGVNTEAFF TGTGCCAGCAGCCTACTCCGGACAGGTGTAAACACTGAAGCTTTCTTT
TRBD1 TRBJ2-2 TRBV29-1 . CSVQTRTGTGELFF TGCAGCGTTCAGACCCGGACAGGGACGGGGGAGCTGTTTTTT
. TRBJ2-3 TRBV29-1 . CSVEEQGFSTDTQYF TGCAGCGTTGAAGAACAAGGATTTAGCACAGATACGCAGTATTTT
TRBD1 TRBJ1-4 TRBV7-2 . CASSSGMGVQGAEKLFF TGTGCCAGCAGCTCCGGGATGGGGGTCCAGGGGGCAGAGAAACTGTTTTTT
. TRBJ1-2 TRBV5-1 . CASSSAISTNYGYTF TGCGCCAGCAGCTCGGCGATATCAACTAACTATGGCTACACCTTC
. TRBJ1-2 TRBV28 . CASSLRTALGGYTF TGTGCCAGCAGCCTCCGGACGGCTCTTGGCGGCTACACCTTC
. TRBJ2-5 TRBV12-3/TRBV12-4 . CASSLGLDLTVQETQYF TGTGCCAGCAGTTTGGGCCTGGACCTAACGGTACAAGAGACCCAGTACTTC
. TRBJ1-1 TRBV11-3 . CASSLDAETEAFF TGTGCCAGCAGCTTAGATGCGGAAACTGAAGCTTTCTTT
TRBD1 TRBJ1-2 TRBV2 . CASTGTGKHNYGYTF TGTGCCAGCACCGGGACAGGCAAACACAACTATGGCTACACCTTC
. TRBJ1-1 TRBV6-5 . CASGDTGSETEAFF TGTGCCAGCGGCGATACAGGGAGTGAAACTGAAGCTTTCTTT
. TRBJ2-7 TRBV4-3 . CASSQTQGNEQYF TGCGCCAGCAGCCAAACACAGGGCAATGAGCAGTACTTC
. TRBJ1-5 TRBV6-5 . CASSRHSNQPQHF TGTGCCAGCAGCCGACATAGCAATCAGCCCCAGCATTTT
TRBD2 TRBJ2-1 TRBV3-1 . CASSPVPRTSVDEQFF TGTGCCAGCAGCCCGGTCCCGAGGACTAGCGTGGATGAGCAGTTCTTC
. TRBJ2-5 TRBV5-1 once CASSSGWAEGYNEQYF TGCGCCAGCAGCTCGGGGTGGGCGGAGGGCTACAATGAGCAGTACTTC
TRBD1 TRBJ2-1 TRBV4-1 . CASSQDPGQGRGKEQFF TGCGCCAGCAGCCAAGATCCGGGACAGGGGAGAGGCAAGGAGCAGTTCTTC
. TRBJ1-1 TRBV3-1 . CASSLLDREAFF TGTGCCAGCAGCCTTTTGGACAGAGAAGCTTTCTTT
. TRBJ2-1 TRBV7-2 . CASSLAEGGGSSYNEQFF TGTGCCAGCAGCTTAGCGGAAGGGGGGGGGAGCTCCTACAATGAGCAGTTCTTC
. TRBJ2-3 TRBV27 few CASSPPNLDTQYF TGTGCCAGCAGTCCTCCAAACCTCGATACGCAGTATTTT